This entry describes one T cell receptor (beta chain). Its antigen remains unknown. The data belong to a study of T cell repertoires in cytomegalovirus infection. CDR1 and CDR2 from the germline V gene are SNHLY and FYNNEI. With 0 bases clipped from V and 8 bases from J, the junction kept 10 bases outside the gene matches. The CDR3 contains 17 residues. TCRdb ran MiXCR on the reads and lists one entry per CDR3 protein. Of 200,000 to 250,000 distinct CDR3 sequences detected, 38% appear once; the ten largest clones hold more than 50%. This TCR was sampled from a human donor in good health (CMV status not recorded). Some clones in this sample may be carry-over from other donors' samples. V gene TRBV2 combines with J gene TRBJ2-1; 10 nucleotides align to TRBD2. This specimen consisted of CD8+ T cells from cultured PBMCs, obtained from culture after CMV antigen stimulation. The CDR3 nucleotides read TGTGCCAGCAGTGAAGCGGCGCCTAGCGGGAGAGGCGATGAGCAGTTCTTC. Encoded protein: CASSEAAPSGRGDEQFF.